What follows are 13 T cell receptor beta chains derived from one specimen sequenced in a study of pediatric ulcerative colitis. Repertoires were generated with immunoSEQ multiplex PCR, while TCRdb's copy carries only in-frame clones and drops some. The table records about 25,000 clones, over 55% of them present only once. Rectal tissue came from one to two pinch biopsies taken at colonoscopy. Sequences were obtained from gut tissue. The receptors come from a boy between 5 and 17 years old with severe ulcerative colitis.

In this sample, this clone turned up once. The rearrangement joins TRBV6-6 to TRBJ1-3; 8 positions agree with TRBD1. Germline CDR1 MNHNY, CDR2 SVGAGI (reference sequence). The V gene end was trimmed by 6 bases and the J gene end by 4 bases; junction bases not matched to a gene: 8. This CDR3 region has 15 residues. CDR3 coding DNA: TGTGCCAGCAGACCCGGACAGGGCGAGGGAAACACCATATATTTT. Its translation: CASRPGQGEGNTIYF.

This clone was seen more than once but under ten times. CDR3 region: CASSRWTGTSPTDTQYF. CDR3 DNA sequence: TGTGCCAGCAGCCGATGGACCGGGACCTCTCCCACAGATACGCAGTATTTT. The rearrangement uses TRBV7-6 and TRBJ2-3; D assignment may be TRBD1 or TRBD2 (5 bases each). Trimming took off 5 bases at V and 2 bases at J, with 20 bases between the two ends. The length of the CDR3 is 17 residues. Germline CDR1 SGHVS, CDR2 FNYEAQ.

V is TRBV9 and J is TRBJ2-1; 10 bases match TRBD2. V gave up 4 bases and J gave up 13 bases; unmatched junction bases: 14. The CDR3 length is 15 residues. Germline V lookup: CDR1 SGDLS, CDR2 YYNGEE. CDR3: CASSQGTSAPQGQFF. As DNA, the CDR3 is TGTGCCAGCAGCCAGGGGACTAGCGCCCCACAAGGACAGTTCTTC.

The chain is built from TRBV4-2 and TRBJ1-5; weak D call: TRBD1 (6 bases). V was clipped by 0 bases and J by 0 bases, with 9 bases between them. This CDR3 is 16 amino acids long. Germline CDR1 and CDR2: LGHNA and YNFKEQ. CDR3 loop: CASSQDRDTSNQPQHF. Here the CDR3 DNA reads TGTGCCAGCAGCCAAGATAGGGACACTAGCAATCAGCCCCAGCATTTT.

The chain uses TRBV6-5 and TRBJ2-5; D might be TRBD2 (5 bases). The CDR3 sequence is 13 residues long. Germline values: CDR1 MNHEY, CDR2 SVGAGI. Trimming left V 7 bases short and J 0 bases short, with 9 bases between. Here the CDR3 reads CASNSAYQETQYF. In DNA, the CDR3 is TGTGCCAGCAATAGCGCGTACCAAGAGACCCAGTACTTC.

Comments on this clone: One junction end disagrees with the germline gene, perhaps due to a read error. The J gene is TRBJ2-4, the V gene TRBV18; 11 bases fit TRBD2. The V gene's germline CDR1 is KGHSH and CDR2 LQKENI. CDR3 length: 13 amino acids. The CDR3 coding sequence is TGTGCCAGCTCACCGTCGGGGACTAGCGGTGTCAACTTC. Translated, it gives CASSPSGTSGVNF. Supplemented by reference TRBV18 and TRBJ2-4, the full variable domain reads NAGVMQNPRHLVRRRGQEARLRCSPMKGHSHVYWYRQLPEEGLKFMVYLQKENIIDESGMPKERFSAEFPKEGPSILRIQQVVRGDSAAYFCASSPSGTSGVNFGAGTRLSVL.

This clone appeared a single time. CDR3 coding DNA: TGTGCCAGCAGCTCCGGGACTAGCGGAGTCTCCTACGAGCAGTACTTC. Its translation: CASSSGTSGVSYEQYF. The chain couples TRBV7-9 to TRBJ2-7; 11 nucleotides agree with TRBD2. J gave up 0 bases and V 4 bases, and 5 bases lay outside the gene matches. The CDR3 has 16 residues. Germline CDR1 reads SEHNR; CDR2 reads FQNEAQ (reference sequence).

The chain carries TRBV6-1 and TRBJ2-1, with D unclear. V was pared by 5 bases and J by 7 bases, with 9 bases between. The germline gives CDR1 MNHNS, CDR2 SASEGT. The CDR3 runs 12 residues. In DNA, the CDR3 is TGTGCCAGCAGTTATAGTGGGAATGAGCAGTTCTTC. Protein: CASSYSGNEQFF.

The count of this clone is one. This chain connects TRBV7-3 to TRBJ1-1; TRBD1 aligns across 7 bases. This CDR3 is built from 14 residues. Germline V gene data show CDR1 as SGHTA and CDR2 as FQGTGA. Trimming took 5 bases from V and 2 from J; bases not matched to a gene: 5. DNA for the CDR3: TGTGCCAGCAGCCCGGCAGGGGGTAACACTGAAGCTTTCTTT. Its translation: CASSPAGGNTEAFF.

The chain is built from TRBV7-3 and TRBJ2-7, with D possibly being TRBD2 (6 bases). The germline V gene has CDR1 SGHTA and CDR2 FQGTGA. The CDR3 length is 14 residues. V was trimmed by 0 bases and J by 0 bases, leaving 6 bases between them. This chain's CDR3 is CASSLTSGSYEQYF. DNA of the CDR3: TGTGCCAGCAGCTTAACTAGCGGCTCCTACGAGCAGTACTTC.

The gene calls are TRBV29-1 and TRBJ2-1; 13 nucleotides line up with TRBD2. The CDR3 consists of 14 residues. V lost 7 bases and J lost 4; bases outside the gene matches: 4. From germline, CDR1 is SQVTM and CDR2 ANQGSEA. For the CDR3, the DNA is TGCAGCGCTGGACTAGCGGGAGTGTACAATGAGCAGTTCTTC. Amino acids: CSAGLAGVYNEQFF.

This clone was counted between two and nine times. The chain couples TRBV9 to TRBJ2-1, with a tentative D call TRBD2 (6 bases). The CDR3 runs 13 residues. Per the germline V gene, CDR1 is SGDLS and CDR2 is YYNGEE. V was shortened by 3 bases and J by 9 bases, with 13 bases between the two germline ends. CDR3 in amino acids: CASSGKLALEQFF. CDR3 DNA: TGTGCCAGCAGCGGTAAGCTAGCGCTTGAGCAGTTCTTC.

J is TRBJ2-2 and V is TRBV5-6; possible D gene TRBD2, 6 bases. The CDR3 has 16 residues. The V gene's germline CDR1 is SGHDT and CDR2 YYEEEE. The ends were cut back, 0 bases at V and 4 bases at J, with 13 bases in the middle. CDR3 region: CASSLVGGSVTGELFF. In nucleotides, the CDR3 is TGTGCCAGCAGCTTGGTGGGGGGTAGCGTCACCGGGGAGCTGTTTTTT.